Described below is a single T cell receptor beta chain sequence and its context. No antigen is known for it. This entry is derived from a study of cytomegalovirus exposure and HLA in healthy donors. Study information: A prior study identified 90 million to 120 million unique TCR beta sequences from about 180 million T cells. Study observations and caveats: An ancestry cluster, one associated with Asian ancestry, reportedly showed fewer N-insertions than the roughly 670-donor mean in a later analysis. A few V segments could not be told apart, such as TRBV6-2 and TRBV6-3, and were left out.

Healthy bone marrow donors formed the donor group. The PCR employed 60 Vbeta primers together with 13 Jbeta primers. Only in-frame clones appear in the TCRdb table, and some are missing; sequencing was by immunoSEQ multiplex PCR. Altogether more than 150,000 clones are present, 65% to 85% being singletons, with the ten largest covering around 3.2%. There are 15 residues in the CDR3. Losses at the gene ends were 0 bases for V and 6 bases for J; bases not matched to a gene: 3. Looked up from germline, CDR1 is SEHNR and CDR2 is FQNEAQ (reference sequence). V usage is TRBV7-9 and J usage is TRBJ2-1, with 9 nucleotides matching TRBD1. The sample taken for sequencing was PBMCs. The receptor's source is a woman in her fifties or sixties in good health and CMV-seropositive. CDR3 in amino acids: CASSLAGQGFNEQFF. CDR3 DNA: TGTGCCAGCAGCTTAGCGGGACAGGGTTTCAATGAGCAGTTCTTC.